These T cell receptor beta chains were read from a single sample in a study of memory CD4+ T cells and cytomegalovirus serostatus. Clones were sequenced by immunoSEQ multiplex PCR, and TCRdb holds only the in-frame ones, with some missing. The table lists 75,000 to 90,000 clones, about 85% of them singletons. Sequencing was done on a sample of memory CD4+ T cells from blood. The receptors come from an adult in good health and CMV-seronegative. The CDR3 runs from the conserved cysteine through the conserved F or W. The D gene is left open where the match is weak. Part of the rows lack a size; the others show once, few, many or a class for expanded clones.

clone_size	v_call	d_call	j_call	cdr3_aa	cdr3_nt
.	TRBV9	TRBD1	TRBJ1-6	CASSAAVPGTGGAYNSPLHF	TGTGCCAGCAGTGCAGCTGTTCCCGGGACAGGGGGAGCCTATAATTCACCCCTCCACTTT
.	TRBV7-9	.	TRBJ1-6	CASSSPRASYNSPLHF	TGTGCCAGCAGCTCTCCCCGGGCCTCCTATAATTCACCCCTCCACTTT
.	TRBV27	TRBD1	TRBJ1-1	CASSGTDSLNTEAFF	TGTGCCAGCAGTGGGACAGATAGTTTGAACACTGAAGCTTTCTTT
.	TRBV5-1	TRBD2	TRBJ2-1	CASSLAPSGGANEQFF	TGCGCCAGCAGCTTGGCCCCTAGCGGGGGGGCGAATGAGCAGTTCTTC
few	TRBV7-2	.	TRBJ1-1	CASTNAGSHTEAFF	TGTGCCAGCACCAACGCCGGGTCTCACACTGAAGCTTTCTTT
.	TRBV10-1	.	TRBJ1-1	CASSDGSRDIAEAFF	TGCGCCAGCAGTGATGGGAGCAGGGATATTGCTGAAGCTTTCTTT
once	TRBV5-4	TRBD2	TRBJ2-1	CASSPKGRGAFLNEQFF	TGTGCCAGCAGCCCGAAGGGGCGGGGGGCCTTTTTAAATGAGCAGTTCTTC
.	TRBV7-2	.	TRBJ2-7	CASSSTSREQYF	TGTGCCAGCAGCTCCACTTCACGCGAGCAGTACTTC
.	TRBV18	.	TRBJ1-3	CASSPWGRPSGNTIYF	TGTGCCAGCTCACCCTGGGGCAGGCCCTCTGGAAACACCATATATTTT
.	TRBV29-1	.	TRBJ2-5	CSTSSGVQETQYF	TGCAGCACCTCCTCAGGAGTACAAGAGACCCAGTACTTC
.	TRBV18	.	TRBJ1-4	CASSLFHAGEGEKLFF	TGTGCCAGCTCACTATTCCACGCCGGGGAGGGCGAAAAACTGTTTTTT
.	TRBV18	.	TRBJ1-1	CASSPAGAFSTEAFF	TGTGCCAGCTCACCAGCGGGGGCCTTTAGCACTGAAGCTTTCTTT
.	TRBV7-2	TRBD1	TRBJ2-5	CASSLENRGSETQYF	TGTGCCAGCAGCTTAGAAAACAGGGGGTCGGAGACCCAGTACTTC
.	TRBV15	TRBD1	TRBJ1-3	CATSPDRAGEDTIYF	TGTGCCACCAGCCCGGACAGGGCGGGCGAGGACACCATATATTTT
few	TRBV27	TRBD1	TRBJ2-2	CASSTRTGHTGELFF	TGTGCCAGCAGTACCCGGACAGGTCACACCGGGGAGCTGTTTTTT
.	TRBV6-1	.	TRBJ2-7	CASRPGITEVYEQYF	TGTGCCAGCAGACCAGGGATTACGGAGGTCTACGAGCAGTACTTC
.	TRBV18	TRBD1	TRBJ2-7	CASSQRQGSYEQYF	TGTGCCAGCTCACAAAGACAGGGAAGTTACGAGCAGTACTTC
once	TRBV7-9	.	TRBJ1-1	CASSRLSLRGRNTEAFF	TGTGCCAGCAGCCGTCTGTCTCTACGGGGTCGCAACACTGAAGCTTTCTTT